The present T cell receptor beta chain was sequenced within a study of blood T cell repertoires in COVID-19. Study overall: In each case, the material was cDNA or gDNA derived from T cells, B-cell-depleted T cells, or PBMCs.

Sequencing was performed with immunoSEQ multiplex PCR; in TCRdb, only in-frame clones are kept and a portion is missing. The sample gives 99,000 or so clones, almost 90% of which show up once; approximately 2% is in the top ten. Seattle's cohort entered during active infection and was followed longitudinally. V shed 2 bases and J shed 0 bases, with 9 bases lying between them. This CDR3 has 16 residues. Germline values: CDR1 SGHNT, CDR2 YYREEE (reference sequence). Sequencing input: peripheral blood. This TCR came from a man in his fifties or sixties with COVID-19, enrolled during active disease. The rearrangement links TRBV5-4 to TRBJ2-6; D call uncertain. CDR3: CASSFISNSGANVLTF. The CDR3 region has the DNA TGTGCCAGCAGCTTCATTAGCAACTCTGGGGCCAACGTCCTGACTTTC.